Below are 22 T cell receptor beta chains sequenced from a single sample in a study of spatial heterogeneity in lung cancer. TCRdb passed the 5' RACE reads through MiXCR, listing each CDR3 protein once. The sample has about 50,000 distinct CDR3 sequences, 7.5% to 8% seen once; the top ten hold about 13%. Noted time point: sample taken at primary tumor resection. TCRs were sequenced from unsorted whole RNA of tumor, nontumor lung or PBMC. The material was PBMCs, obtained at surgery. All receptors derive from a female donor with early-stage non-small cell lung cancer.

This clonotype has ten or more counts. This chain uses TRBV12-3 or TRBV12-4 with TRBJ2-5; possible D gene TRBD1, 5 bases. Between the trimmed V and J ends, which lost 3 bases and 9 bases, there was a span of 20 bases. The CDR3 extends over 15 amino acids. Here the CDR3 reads CASSLDNPGIRAQYF. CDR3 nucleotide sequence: TGTGCCAGCAGTTTGGACAACCCGGGTATTAGGGCCCAGTACTTC.

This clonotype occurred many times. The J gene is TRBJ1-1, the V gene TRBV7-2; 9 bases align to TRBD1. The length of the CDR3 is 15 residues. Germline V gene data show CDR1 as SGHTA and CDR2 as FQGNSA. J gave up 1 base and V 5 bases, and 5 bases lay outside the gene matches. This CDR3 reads CASSPGQGTNTEAFF. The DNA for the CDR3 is TGTGCCAGCAGCCCCGGACAGGGGACGAACACTGAAGCTTTCTTT.

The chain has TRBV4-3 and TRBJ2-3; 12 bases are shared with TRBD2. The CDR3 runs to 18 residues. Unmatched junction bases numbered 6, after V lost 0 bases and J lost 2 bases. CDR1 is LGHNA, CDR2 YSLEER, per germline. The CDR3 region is CASSQDLASGGATDTQYF. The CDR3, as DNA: TGCGCCAGCAGCCAAGATTTAGCTAGCGGGGGGGCCACAGATACGCAGTATTTT.

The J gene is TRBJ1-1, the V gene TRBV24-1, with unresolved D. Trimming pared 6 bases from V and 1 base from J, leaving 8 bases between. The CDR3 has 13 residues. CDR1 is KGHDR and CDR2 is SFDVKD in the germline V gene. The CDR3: CATSNRGNTEAFF. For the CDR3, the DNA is TGTGCCACCAGTAATCGAGGGAACACTGAAGCTTTCTTT.

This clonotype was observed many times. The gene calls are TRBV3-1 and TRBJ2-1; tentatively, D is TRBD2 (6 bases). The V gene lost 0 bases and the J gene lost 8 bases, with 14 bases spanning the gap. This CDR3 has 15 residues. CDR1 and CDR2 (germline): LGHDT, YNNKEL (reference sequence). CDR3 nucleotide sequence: TGTGCCAGCAGCCAAGACCGGGACTCCCTAGATGAGCAGTTCTTC. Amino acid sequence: CASSQDRDSLDEQFF.

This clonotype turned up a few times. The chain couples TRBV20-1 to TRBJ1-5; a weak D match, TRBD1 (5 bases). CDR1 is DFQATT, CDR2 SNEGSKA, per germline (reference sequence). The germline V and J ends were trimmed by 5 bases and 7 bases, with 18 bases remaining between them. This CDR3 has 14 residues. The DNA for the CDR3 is TGCAGTGCTTTAGGGACCGGGTCGCGGCAGCCCCAGCATTTT. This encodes CSALGTGSRQPQHF.

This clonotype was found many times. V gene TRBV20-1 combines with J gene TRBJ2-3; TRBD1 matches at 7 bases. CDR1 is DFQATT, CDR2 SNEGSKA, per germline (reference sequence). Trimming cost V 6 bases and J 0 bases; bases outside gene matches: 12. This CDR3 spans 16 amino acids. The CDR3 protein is CSAIISWTGSTDTQYF. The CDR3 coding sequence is TGCAGTGCCATCATATCATGGACAGGAAGCACAGATACGCAGTATTTT.

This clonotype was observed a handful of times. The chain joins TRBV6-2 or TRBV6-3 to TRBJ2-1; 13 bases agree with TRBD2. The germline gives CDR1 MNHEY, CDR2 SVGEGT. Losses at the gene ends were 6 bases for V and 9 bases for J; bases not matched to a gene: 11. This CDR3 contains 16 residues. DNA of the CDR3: TGTGCCAGCAGCAACACTAGCGGGGGGGCTAGTGGTGAGCAGTTCTTC. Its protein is CASSNTSGGASGEQFF.

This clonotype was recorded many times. CDR3 sequence reads: CASSPNPGQGTDTQYF. The CDR3 DNA reads as TGTGCCAGTAGTCCCAACCCGGGACAGGGAACAGATACGCAGTATTTT. The chain uses TRBV19 and TRBJ2-3; 9 bases map to TRBD1. Germline CDR1 LNHDA, CDR2 SQIVND (reference sequence). The CDR3 loop spans 16 amino acids. V lost 5 bases and J lost 3; bases outside the gene matches: 9.

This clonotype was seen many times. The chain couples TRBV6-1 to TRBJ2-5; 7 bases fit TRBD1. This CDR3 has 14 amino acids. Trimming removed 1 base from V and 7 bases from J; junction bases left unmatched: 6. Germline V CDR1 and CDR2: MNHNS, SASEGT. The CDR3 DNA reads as TGTGCCAGCAGTGAAGTCGGGGACAGCGGGACCCAGTACTTC. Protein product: CASSEVGDSGTQYF.

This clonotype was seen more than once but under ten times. CDR3 DNA sequence: TGTGCCAGCAGCGCCCCCGGGACAGCGTCCTACGAGCAGTACTTC. Residues: CASSAPGTASYEQYF. V is TRBV13 and J is TRBJ2-7; 7 positions match TRBD1. The CDR3 contains 15 residues. The V gene's germline CDR1 is PRHDT and CDR2 FYEKMQ (reference sequence). Trimming took 5 bases from V and 1 from J; bases not matched to a gene: 8. The variable domain in full, with the rest retrieved from reference TRBV13 and TRBJ2-7, is AAGVIQSPRHLIKEKRETATLKCYPIPRHDTVYWYQQGPGQDPQFLISFYEKMQSDKGSIPDRFSAQQFSDYHSELNMSSLELGDSALYFCASSAPGTASYEQYFGPGTRLTVT.

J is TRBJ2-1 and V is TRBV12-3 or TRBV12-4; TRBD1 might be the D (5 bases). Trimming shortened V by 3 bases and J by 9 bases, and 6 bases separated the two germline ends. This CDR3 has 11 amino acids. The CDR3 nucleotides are TGTGCCAGCAGTTTTAGGGGTGAGCAGTTCTTC. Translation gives CASSFRGEQFF.

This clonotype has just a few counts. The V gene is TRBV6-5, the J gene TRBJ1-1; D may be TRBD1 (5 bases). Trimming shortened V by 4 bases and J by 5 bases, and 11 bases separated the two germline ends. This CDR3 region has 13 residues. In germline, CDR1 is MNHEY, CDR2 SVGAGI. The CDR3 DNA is TGTGCCAGCAGTTTCGGGGGTGGAACTGAAGCTTTCTTT. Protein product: CASSFGGGTEAFF.

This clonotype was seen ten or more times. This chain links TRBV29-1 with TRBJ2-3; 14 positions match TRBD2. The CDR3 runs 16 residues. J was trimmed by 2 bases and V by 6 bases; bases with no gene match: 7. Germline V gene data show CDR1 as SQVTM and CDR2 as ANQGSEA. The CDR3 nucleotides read TGCAGCGTGGGCTCGACTAGCGGGGGGGACACAGATACGCAGTATTTT. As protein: CSVGSTSGGDTDTQYF.

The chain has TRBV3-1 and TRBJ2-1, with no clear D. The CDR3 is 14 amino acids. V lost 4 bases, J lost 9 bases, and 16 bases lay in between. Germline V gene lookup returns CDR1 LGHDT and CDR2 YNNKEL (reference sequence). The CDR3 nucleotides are TGTGCCAGCAGCCGTGGCTACCCTGAGTTTGAGCAGTTCTTC. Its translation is CASSRGYPEFEQFF.

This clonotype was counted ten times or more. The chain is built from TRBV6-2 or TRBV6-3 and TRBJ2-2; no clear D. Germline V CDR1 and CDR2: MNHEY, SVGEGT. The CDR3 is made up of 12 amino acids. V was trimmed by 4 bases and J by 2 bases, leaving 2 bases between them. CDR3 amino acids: CASSSNTGELFF. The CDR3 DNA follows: TGTGCCAGCAGTTCAAACACCGGGGAGCTGTTTTTT.

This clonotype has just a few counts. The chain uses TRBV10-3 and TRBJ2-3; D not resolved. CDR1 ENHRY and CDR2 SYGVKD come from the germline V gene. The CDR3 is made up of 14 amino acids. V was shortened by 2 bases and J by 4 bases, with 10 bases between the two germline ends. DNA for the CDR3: TGTGCCATCAGTGAGGGTAGGGCCGCAGATACGCAGTATTTT. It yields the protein CAISEGRAADTQYF.

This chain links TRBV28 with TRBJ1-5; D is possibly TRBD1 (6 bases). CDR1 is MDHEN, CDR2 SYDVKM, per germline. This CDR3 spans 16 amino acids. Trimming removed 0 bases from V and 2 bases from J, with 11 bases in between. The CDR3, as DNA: TGTGCCAGCAGTTTATGGGGGGGGGCGGGCAATCAGCCCCAGCATTTT. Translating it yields CASSLWGGAGNQPQHF.

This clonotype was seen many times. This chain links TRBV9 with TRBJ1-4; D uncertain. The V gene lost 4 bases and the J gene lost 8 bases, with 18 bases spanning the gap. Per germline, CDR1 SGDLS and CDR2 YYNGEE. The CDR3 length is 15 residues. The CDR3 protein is CASSPLPHEVEKLFF. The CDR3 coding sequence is TGTGCCAGCAGCCCTTTGCCACACGAGGTGGAAAAACTGTTTTTT.

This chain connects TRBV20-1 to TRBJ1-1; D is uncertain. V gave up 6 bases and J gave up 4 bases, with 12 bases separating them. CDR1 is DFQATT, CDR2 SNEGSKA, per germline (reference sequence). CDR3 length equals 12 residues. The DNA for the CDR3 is TGCAGTGCCACCCCGGATGCCACTGAAGCTTTCTTT. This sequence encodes CSATPDATEAFF.

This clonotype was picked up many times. The CDR3 nucleotides are TGTGCCTGGAGTGCCCCTGGTAGCACAGATACGCAGTATTTT. As protein: CAWSAPGSTDTQYF. The V call is TRBV30, the J call TRBJ2-3; D gene uncertain. The germline gives CDR1 GTSNPN, CDR2 SVGIG (reference sequence). There are 14 residues in the CDR3. The V end was cut by 1 base, the J end by 0 bases, with 8 bases between.

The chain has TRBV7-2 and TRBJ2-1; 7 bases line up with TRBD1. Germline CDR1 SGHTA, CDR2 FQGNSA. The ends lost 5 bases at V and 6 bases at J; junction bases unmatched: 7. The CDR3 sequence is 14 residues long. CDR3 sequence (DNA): TGTGCCAGCAGCGACAGGGTTTCGATCAATGAGCAGTTCTTC. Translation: CASSDRVSINEQFF.